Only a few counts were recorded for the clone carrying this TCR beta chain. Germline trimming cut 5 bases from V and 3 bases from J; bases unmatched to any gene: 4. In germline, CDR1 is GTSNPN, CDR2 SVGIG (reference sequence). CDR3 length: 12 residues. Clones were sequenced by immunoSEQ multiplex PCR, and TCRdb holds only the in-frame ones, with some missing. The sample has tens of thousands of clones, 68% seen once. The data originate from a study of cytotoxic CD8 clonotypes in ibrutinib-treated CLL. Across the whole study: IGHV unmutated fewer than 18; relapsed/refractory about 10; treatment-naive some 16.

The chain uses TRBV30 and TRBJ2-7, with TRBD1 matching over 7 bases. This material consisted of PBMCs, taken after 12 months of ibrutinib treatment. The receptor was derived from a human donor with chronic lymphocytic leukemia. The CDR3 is CAWGQDDYEQYF. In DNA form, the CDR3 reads TGTGCCTGGGGACAGGATGACTACGAGCAGTACTTC. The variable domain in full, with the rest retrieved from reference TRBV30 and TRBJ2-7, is SQTIHQWPATLVQPVGSPLSLECTVEGTSNPNLYWYRQAAGRGLQLLFYSVGIGQISSEVPQNLSASRPQDRQFILSSKKLLLSDSGFYLCAWGQDDYEQYFGPGTRLTVT.